This is a list of T cell receptor beta chains from one sample in a study of cytomegalovirus exposure and HLA in healthy donors. Profiled with immunoSEQ multiplex PCR; TCRdb holds only in-frame clones, not every one. The sample records tens of thousands of clones, around nine tenths being singletons. Sequenced material: PBMCs. The receptors stem from a boy younger than 18 in good health and CMV-seronegative. The CDR3 runs from the conserved cysteine through the conserved F or W. D genes are given only for firm matches. The listing skips clone size in some rows; elsewhere it reads once, few, many or a size class.

j_gene	abundance	v_gene	d_gene	CDR3aa	CDR3nt
TRBJ1-2	NA	TRBV29-1	TRBD1	CSARQGIANYGYTF	TGCAGCGCACGACAGGGGATCGCTAACTATGGCTACACCTTC
TRBJ1-1	NA	TRBV7-9	NA	CAIPKSVFMNTEAFF	TGTGCCATTCCTAAGTCGGTGTTCATGAACACTGAAGCTTTCTTT
TRBJ2-3	once	TRBV5-1	TRBD1	CASSREGGGTDTQYF	TGCGCCAGCAGCAGGGAAGGGGGCGGCACAGATACGCAGTATTTT
TRBJ2-3	NA	TRBV19	TRBD2	CASSTFPASGGATDTQYF	TGTGCCAGTAGTACCTTCCCCGCTAGCGGGGGGGCCACAGATACGCAGTATTTT
TRBJ1-4	NA	TRBV5-1	NA	CASSLESRNDEKLFF	TGCGCCAGCAGCTTGGAATCGAGAAATGATGAAAAACTGTTTTTT
TRBJ2-3	NA	TRBV15	NA	CATSRDFAAGSTDTQYF	TGTGCCACCAGCAGAGATTTCGCGGCGGGAAGCACAGATACGCAGTATTTT
TRBJ2-7	NA	TRBV7-2	NA	CASGNGDRITYEQYF	TGTGCCAGCGGTAACGGCGACAGAATAACCTACGAGCAGTACTTC
TRBJ1-2	NA	TRBV12-5	NA	CASGLNNGGGYTF	TGTGCTAGTGGTTTGAACAACGGCGGGGGCTACACCTTC
TRBJ2-5	once	TRBV10-3	NA	CAISESDTGDETQYF	TGTGCCATCAGTGAGTCGGATACAGGAGATGAGACCCAGTACTTC
TRBJ1-1	NA	TRBV7-6	TRBD1	CASSNGQDTEAFF	TGTGCCAGCAGTAACGGACAGGACACTGAAGCTTTCTTT
TRBJ2-3	NA	TRBV28	NA	CASISSNTQYF	TGTGCGAGCATAAGCTCGAATACGCAGTATTTT
TRBJ2-7	NA	TRBV9	NA	CASSPTAGTGMTEQYF	TGTGCCAGCAGCCCCACAGCGGGCACCGGAATGACCGAGCAGTACTTC
TRBJ1-6	NA	TRBV5-1	NA	CASRTGQDLNSPLHF	TGCGCCAGCCGAACCGGACAAGACCTTAATTCACCCCTCCACTTT
TRBJ1-5	NA	TRBV7-3	NA	CASSSVPGSTQHF	TGTGCCAGCAGCTCCGTACCGGGGTCAACCCAGCATTTT
TRBJ1-3	NA	TRBV5-1	TRBD1	CASSADRGSGNTIYF	TGCGCCAGCAGCGCGGACAGGGGGTCCGGAAACACCATATATTTT
TRBJ2-1	NA	TRBV28	TRBD1	CASSLYFPGQGGNEQFF	TGTGCCAGCAGTTTATATTTCCCGGGACAGGGGGGCAATGAGCAGTTCTTC
TRBJ2-7	NA	TRBV28	NA	CASSPIQDAYEQYF	TGTGCCAGCAGTCCCATACAGGACGCCTACGAGCAGTACTTC
TRBJ2-7	NA	TRBV29-1	TRBD1	CSVVGTGLDEQYF	TGCAGCGTTGTCGGGACAGGGTTAGACGAGCAGTACTTC
TRBJ2-1	once	TRBV6-5	TRBD1	CASSRSTGEGNEQFF	TGTGCCAGCAGCCGTTCGACAGGGGAAGGGAATGAGCAGTTCTTC
TRBJ2-7	NA	TRBV29-1	NA	CSVSIWSSYEQYF	TGCAGCGTTTCGATATGGAGCTCCTACGAGCAGTACTTC
TRBJ2-1	NA	TRBV2	TRBD2	CASLSGVRSVNEQFF	TGTGCCAGCCTTAGCGGGGTTCGTAGTGTTAATGAGCAGTTCTTC
TRBJ1-2	NA	TRBV9	NA	CAGSVVGQPGYTF	TGTGCCGGCAGCGTAGTAGGACAGCCAGGCTACACCTTC
TRBJ2-7	NA	TRBV5-4	NA	CASSTVGVHEQYF	TGTGCCAGCAGCACGGTAGGGGTCCACGAGCAGTACTTC
TRBJ2-3	NA	TRBV18	TRBD2	CASSPRVGGTTSTDTQYF	TGTGCCAGCTCACCACGTGTCGGGGGGACGACTAGCACAGATACGCAGTATTTT
TRBJ2-2	NA	TRBV5-1	TRBD1	CASSYTGGSNTGELFF	TGCGCCAGCAGTTACACAGGGGGGTCGAACACCGGGGAGCTGTTTTTT
TRBJ1-2	few	TRBV5-1	NA	CASSLTGWSDYGYTF	TGCGCCAGCAGCTTGACGGGGTGGTCGGACTATGGCTACACCTTC
TRBJ2-7	once	TRBV19	NA	CASSAGQSYEQYF	TGTGCCAGTAGTGCGGGACAGAGCTACGAGCAGTACTTC
TRBJ1-2	NA	TRBV5-1	TRBD1	CASSLEVTGGGYTF	TGCGCCAGCAGCTTGGAAGTGACAGGGGGTGGCTACACCTTC
TRBJ2-7	NA	TRBV6-6	NA	CASSEGRGGYEQYF	TGTGCCAGCAGTGAGGGACGGGGAGGATACGAGCAGTACTTC
TRBJ2-7	few	TRBV15	NA	CATSRDPRGPYEQYF	TGTGCCACCAGCAGAGATCCCAGGGGACCCTACGAGCAGTACTTC
TRBJ2-1	NA	TRBV30	NA	CAWSVGGALYNEQFF	TGTGCCTGGAGTGTAGGTGGGGCCCTCTACAATGAGCAGTTCTTC
TRBJ2-7	NA	TRBV6-5	TRBD2	CASSQTSGSTYEQYF	TGTGCCAGCAGTCAGACTAGCGGCTCAACCTACGAGCAGTACTTC
TRBJ2-7	NA	TRBV28	NA	CASSLYANPYEQYF	TGTGCCAGCAGTTTATATGCTAACCCCTACGAGCAGTACTTC
TRBJ2-3	NA	TRBV21-1	NA	CASSKGGQGDTDTQYF	TGTGCCAGCAGCAAAGGGGGACAGGGGGACACAGATACGCAGTATTTT
TRBJ2-5	NA	TRBV5-4	TRBD2	CASRTLAGGEETQYF	TGTGCCAGCAGAACACTAGCGGGGGGCGAGGAGACCCAGTACTTC
TRBJ1-2	NA	TRBV9	TRBD1	CASSGGTEINYGYTF	TGTGCCAGCAGCGGGGGGACAGAGATTAACTATGGCTACACCTTC
TRBJ2-1	NA	TRBV6-5	TRBD1	CASSTGGTPYNEQFF	TGTGCCAGCAGCACAGGGGGAACACCCTACAATGAGCAGTTCTTC
TRBJ1-1	NA	TRBV19	NA	CASRGRVNTEAFF	TGTGCCAGTAGAGGCAGGGTGAACACTGAAGCTTTCTTT